These T cell receptor beta chains were read from a single sample in a study of OX40 agonist ivuxolimab in advanced cancers. Method: immunoSEQ multiplex PCR; TCRdb's copy keeps in-frame clones and lacks some. The data contain around 77,000 clones, roughly 78% of them seen just once; the ten biggest clones take up roughly 5.4%. The sample consisted of CD4+ or CD8+ T cells sorted from blood, taken in a trial of the OX40 agonist ivuxolimab. The source of these receptors is an adult with an advanced solid tumor such as melanoma, head and neck, liver or kidney cancer. Both conserved end residues are part of each CDR3. The listing skips clone size in some rows; elsewhere it reads once, few, many or a size class.

>TRBJ2-5|NA|15|TRBV14
CASSQERPFAGTQYF
>TRBJ1-2|NA|14|TRBV30
CAWSVRPGDYGYTF
>TRBJ2-6|NA|16|TRBV5-5
CASSLDWSSGANVLTF
>TRBJ2-1|NA|15|TRBV18
CASSPGLARNNEQFF
>TRBJ1-1|NA|15|TRBV25-1
CASSEWGGSNTEAFF
>TRBJ1-6|NA|11|TRBV18
CASAYGGPLHF
>TRBJ2-1|NA|14|TRBV5-6
CASSLGLDYNEQFF
>TRBJ1-5|NA|14|TRBV10-2
CASSESGGRQPQHF
>TRBJ1-5|NA|13|TRBV18
CASSQGSDQPQHF
>TRBJ1-1|NA|14|TRBV10-1
CASSDGGGGTEAFF
>TRBJ2-1|NA|15|TRBV27
CASRPGRGYIHEQFF
>TRBJ1-1|NA|14|TRBV10-3
CAISLGGGNTEAFF
>TRBJ1-6|NA|17|TRBV28
CASSFGGDSSYNSPLHF
>TRBJ1-1|few|14|TRBV25-1
CASSDRKGNTEAFF
>TRBJ2-7|NA|16|TRBV19
CASSGFRVGSSYEQYF
>TRBJ2-5|NA|17|TRBV15
CATSRAAVAGGIETQYF
>TRBJ2-2|NA|12|TRBV12-5
CASGPSVGELFF
>TRBJ1-1|NA|15|TRBV5-1
CASSKQTGMNTEAFF
>TRBJ2-2|NA|14|TRBV9
CASSVAGGFGELFF
>TRBJ2-1|NA|14|TRBV6-5
CASRIGRDWHEQFF
>TRBJ2-1|once|15|TRBV19
CASSIFPLADNEQFF
>TRBJ1-2|NA|13|TRBV4-2
CASSQAGTGGYTF
>TRBJ2-7|NA|10|TRBV7-9
CASGVNEQYF
>TRBJ1-4|NA|16|TRBV18
CASSREQGLLNEKLFF
>TRBJ2-2|NA|14|TRBV7-9
CASSPDTSTGELFF
>TRBJ2-2|few|14|TRBV30
CAWRSGVNTGELFF
>TRBJ1-5|NA|14|TRBV28
CASRTGVGNQPQHF
>TRBJ2-1|few|12|TRBV4-3
CASSQGGERQFF
>TRBJ2-5|few|12|TRBV6-6
CASSYFQETQYF
>TRBJ1-5|NA|15|TRBV19
CASSIDARGNQPQHF
>TRBJ1-1|NA|13|TRBV29-1
CSVQSDSYTEAFF
>TRBJ2-7|NA|14|TRBV6-5
CASSSPRNTYEQYF
>TRBJ2-1|NA|14|TRBV28
CASSLDTIDNEQFF
>TRBJ1-4|NA|14|TRBV25-1
CASSDEGGSEKLFF
>TRBJ2-3|NA|14|TRBV27
CASRRVGYTDTQYF
>TRBJ2-5|NA|16|TRBV9
CASSVGAMGVGETQYF
>TRBJ1-5|NA|14|TRBV2
CASSLVFLHQPQHF
>TRBJ1-1|NA|14|TRBV5-1
CASSNSQGYGEAFF
>TRBJ2-1|NA|16|TRBV10-2
CASRDFSPWIPNEQFF
>TRBJ2-5|NA|16|TRBV5-1
CASSPGLAGAGETQYF